Shown below are 24 T cell receptor beta chains from a single sample sequenced in a study of blood T cell repertoires in COVID-19. Clones were sequenced by immunoSEQ multiplex PCR, and TCRdb holds only the in-frame ones, with some missing. Altogether around 55,000 clones are present, 87% being singletons, with the ten largest covering around 3.4%. Material for sequencing was peripheral blood. The receptor source for this set is a man aged 40-55 years with COVID-19, enrolled during active disease.

On this clone itself: Other DNA sequences in the same sample also yield this CDR3. The V and J genes are TRBV28 and TRBJ2-7; 8 nucleotides agree with TRBD1. The CDR3 has 15 residues. The V and J ends lost 4 bases and 3 bases, in that order; junction bases with no gene match: 8. CDR1 and CDR2 (germline): MDHEN, SYDVKM. The CDR3 bases are TGTGCCAGCAGTTCTACCGGGACAGGAAGCTACGAGCAGTACTTC. It specifies CASSSTGTGSYEQYF.

This clone was detected once. The CDR3 is CATKARTGVEETQYF. CDR3 bases: TGCGCCACCAAAGCAAGGACAGGGGTCGAGGAGACCCAGTACTTC. The gene calls are TRBV5-1 and TRBJ2-5, with TRBD1 identical over 9 bases. The CDR3 consists of 15 residues. Germline values: CDR1 SGHRS, CDR2 YFSETQ. The ends lost 9 bases at V and 5 bases at J; junction bases unmatched: 14.

The chain recombines TRBV5-1 with TRBJ2-3; tentative D call: TRBD2 (6 bases). The germline V gene has CDR1 SGHRS and CDR2 YFSETQ. V shed 4 bases and J shed 2 bases, with 11 bases lying between them. The CDR3 sequence is 14 residues long. The CDR3 protein is CASSPGTSTDTQYF. CDR3 DNA: TGCGCCAGCAGCCCCGGGACTTCCACAGATACGCAGTATTTT. Complete variable domain (other parts from reference TRBV5-1 and TRBJ2-3): KAGVTQTPRYLIKTRGQQVTLSCSPISGHRSVSWYQQTPGQGLQFLFEYFSETQRNKGNFPGRFSGRQFSNSRSEMNVSTLELGDSALYLCASSPGTSTDTQYFGPGTRLTVL.

This CDR3 reads CASSRGGAYEQYF. DNA of the CDR3: TGTGCCAGCAGCCGCGGAGGGGCGTACGAGCAGTACTTC. V usage is TRBV7-8 and J usage is TRBJ2-7; weak D call: TRBD2 (6 bases). The V end lost 5 bases, the J end lost 4 bases, and 12 bases lay between the germline ends. CDR3 length: 13 amino acids. From germline, CDR1 is SGHVS and CDR2 FQNEAQ. The variable domain in full, completed from reference TRBV7-8 and TRBJ2-7, reads GAGVSQSPRYKVAKRGQDVALRCDPISGHVSLFWYQQALGQGPEFLTYFQNEAQLDKSGLPSDRFFAERPEGSVSTLKIQRTQQEDSAVYLCASSRGGAYEQYFGPGTRLTVT.

This rearrangement joins TRBV27 to TRBJ1-2, with D unresolved. The V gene lost 5 bases and the J gene lost 2 bases, with 12 bases spanning the gap. Germline V gives CDR1 MNHEY, CDR2 SMNVEV (reference sequence). The CDR3 consists of 14 residues. The DNA of the CDR3 is TGTGCCAGCAGTCTGGACGGGAAAAACTATGGCTACACCTTC. Residues: CASSLDGKNYGYTF.

The rearrangement joins TRBV30 to TRBJ1-1, with 7 bases that match TRBD1. J lost 5 bases, V lost 0 bases, and 0 bases had no gene match. CDR1 and CDR2 (germline): GTSNPN, SVGIG (reference sequence). CDR3 length equals 12 residues. In DNA, the CDR3 is TGTGCCTGGAGTGTACAGGGGACTGAAGCTTTCTTT. As protein: CAWSVQGTEAFF.

This rearrangement joins TRBV5-5 to TRBJ2-7; perhaps TRBD1 as D (6 bases). The CDR3 sequence is 13 residues long. Looked up from germline, CDR1 is SGHKS and CDR2 is YYEKEE (reference sequence). Trimming removed 3 bases at V and 3 bases at J, with 10 bases between. The DNA for the CDR3 is TGTGCCAGCAGCTCACAGGGATTCTACGAGCAGTACTTC. This translates into CASSSQGFYEQYF.

The genes are TRBV27 and TRBJ2-1; no firm D call. The CDR3 loop spans 14 amino acids. Trimming left V 5 bases short and J 0 bases short, with 8 bases between. CDR1 and CDR2 from the germline V gene are MNHEY and SMNVEV (reference sequence). CDR3 in amino acids: CASSPYSSYNEQFF. CDR3 coding DNA: TGTGCCAGCAGTCCCTACAGCTCCTACAATGAGCAGTTCTTC.

The chain employs TRBV6-2 or TRBV6-3 and TRBJ2-4; 11 bases map to TRBD1. V lost 4 bases and J lost 3; bases outside the gene matches: 14. The CDR3 covers 19 residues. The germline gives CDR1 MNHEY, CDR2 SVGEGT. The CDR3 nucleotides are TGTGCCAGCAGTTTTGGATCCGGGACAGGGGGGAGAAGCAAAAACATTCAGTACTTC. Translated: CASSFGSGTGGRSKNIQYF.

This clone has only one observation. The chain links TRBV28 to TRBJ2-5; 7 nucleotides agree with TRBD1. This CDR3 has 15 residues. V gave up 4 bases and J gave up 3 bases; unmatched junction bases: 8. Germline CDR1 reads MDHEN; CDR2 reads SYDVKM. CDR3 DNA sequence: TGTGCCAGCAGTTCCCCGGGACAGCTGGAAGAGACCCAGTACTTC. Encoded protein: CASSSPGQLEETQYF.

The chain recombines TRBV20-1 with TRBJ1-1; TRBD1 might be the D (5 bases). Germline CDR1 DFQATT, CDR2 SNEGSKA (reference sequence). The CDR3 contains 14 residues. V was trimmed by 3 bases and J by 1 base, leaving 12 bases between them. The CDR3 DNA follows: TGCAGTGCTAGTGATCAGGGAGGGAACACTGAAGCTTTCTTT. It encodes CSASDQGGNTEAFF.

V gene TRBV27 combines with J gene TRBJ1-6, with TRBD1 identical over 7 bases. Trimming at V came to 1 base and at J to 1 base, leaving 13 bases not matched to a gene. Germline V gene lookup returns CDR1 MNHEY and CDR2 SMNVEV (reference sequence). The CDR3 spans 20 residues. The CDR3 region has the DNA TGTGCCAGCAGTTTATGGGCCCCGACAGGGTTCGGGTCCTATAATTCACCCCTCCACTTT. Translating gives CASSLWAPTGFGSYNSPLHF.

The J gene is TRBJ1-2, the V gene TRBV27; D possibly corresponds to TRBD1 (5 bases). The CDR3 has 14 residues. V lost 3 bases to trimming and J lost 6 bases, with 14 bases between them. The germline V gene has CDR1 MNHEY and CDR2 SMNVEV (reference sequence). CDR3 sequence (DNA): TGTGCCAGCAGTTTGCTCCAGGGTTCGAATGGCTACACCTTC. Protein: CASSLLQGSNGYTF.

CDR3 nucleotides: TGTGCCAGCCGCGATTTCTCTGGGGCCAACGTCCTGACTTTC. As protein: CASRDFSGANVLTF. The chain uses TRBV6-4 and TRBJ2-6; D ambiguous. The germline V gene has CDR1 MRHNA and CDR2 SNTAGT. The CDR3 is 14 residues long. V was trimmed by 8 bases and J by 0 bases, leaving 8 bases between them.

The V call is TRBV4-1, the J call TRBJ2-1; TRBD2 is a possible D gene (6 bases). This CDR3 has 17 residues. Trimming pared 0 bases from V and 2 bases from J, leaving 14 bases between. In germline, CDR1 is MGHRA, CDR2 YSYEKL. In DNA, the CDR3 is TGCGCCAGCAGCCAAGACGGATCGGGAGCAACCTACAATGAGCAGTTCTTC. It yields the protein CASSQDGSGATYNEQFF.

This CDR3 reads CASSLDSSTAFF. The DNA for the CDR3 is TGTGCCAGCAGTCTTGACTCCTCGACAGCTTTCTTT. This chain links TRBV6-5 with TRBJ1-1; D gene ambiguous. This CDR3 has 12 residues. CDR1 is MNHEY, CDR2 SVGAGI, per germline. V lost 5 bases and J lost 10, with 14 bases in between.

The V call is TRBV19, the J call TRBJ1-5; D uncertain. Per the germline V gene, CDR1 is LNHDA and CDR2 is SQIVND (reference sequence). Trimming pared 7 bases from V and 5 bases from J, leaving 18 bases between. The CDR3 runs 15 residues. This chain's CDR3 is CASTSPFGVDQPQHF. The CDR3 bases are TGTGCCAGTACGAGCCCCTTTGGAGTCGATCAGCCCCAGCATTTT.

The chain recombines TRBV6-1 with TRBJ2-7; a weak D match, TRBD1 (5 bases). The germline gives CDR1 MNHNS, CDR2 SASEGT. V shed 1 base and J shed 5 bases, with 6 bases lying between them. This CDR3 has 12 residues. CDR3 sequence reads: CASSEVGDEQYF. CDR3 sequence (DNA): TGTGCCAGCAGTGAAGTAGGGGACGAGCAGTACTTC.

The chain combines TRBV19 with TRBJ1-2; D is ambiguous. The CDR3 runs to 14 residues. In germline, CDR1 is LNHDA, CDR2 SQIVND (reference sequence). V lost 0 bases and J lost 8, with 13 bases in between. CDR3 sequence (DNA): TGTGCCAGTAGTATAGATCTCATCGGGAGGGGCTACACCTTC. Translated: CASSIDLIGRGYTF.

V usage is TRBV7-2 and J usage is TRBJ2-1; 12 bases line up with TRBD2. This CDR3 has 15 residues. The junction had 3 bases not matched to a gene; V was cut back by 3 bases and J by 6 bases. Germline V CDR1 and CDR2: SGHTA, FQGNSA. This CDR3 is CASSLTSGRGNEQFF. CDR3 coding DNA: TGTGCCAGCAGCTTGACTAGCGGGAGAGGCAATGAGCAGTTCTTC. Together with reference TRBV7-2 and TRBJ2-1, the CDR3 gives the full variable domain: GAGVSQSPSNKVTEKGKDVELRCDPISGHTALYWYRQSLGQGLEFLIYFQGNSAPDKSGLPSDRFSAERTGGSVSTLTIQRTQQEDSAVYLCASSLTSGRGNEQFFGPGTRLTVL.

This chain uses TRBV2 with TRBJ1-5, with D tentatively TRBD1 (6 bases). The V gene's germline CDR1 is SNHLY and CDR2 FYNNEI. The V end lost 7 bases, the J end lost 6 bases, and 16 bases lay between the germline ends. The CDR3 runs 14 residues. CDR3 sequence (DNA): TGTGCCAGCACCCCACAGGGTTTTGGTCAGCCCCAGCATTTT. The encoded protein is CASTPQGFGQPQHF.

The V call is TRBV27, the J call TRBJ2-7, with a tentative D call TRBD2 (6 bases). This CDR3 comprises 15 residues. Trimming left V 0 bases short and J 0 bases short, with 9 bases between. CDR1 and CDR2 from the germline V gene are MNHEY and SMNVEV (reference sequence). The CDR3 nucleotides read TGTGCCAGCAGTTTATCTTCGGGGGTCTCCTACGAGCAGTACTTC. It codes for CASSLSSGVSYEQYF.

This chain joins TRBV12-3 or TRBV12-4 and TRBJ2-7; no clear D gene. Trimming left V 5 bases short and J 10 bases short, with 18 bases between. This CDR3 comprises 13 residues. CDR3 DNA: TGTGCCAGCAGTCCCACCCAGCAGGTATTCCAGTACTTC. Protein sequence: CASSPTQQVFQYF.

This clone came up once. The genes are TRBV5-1 and TRBJ2-5; 10 positions match TRBD2. V was pared by 2 bases and J by 5 bases, with 0 bases of the junction left unmatched. The CDR3 has 13 amino acids. Germline V gene sequence: CDR1 SGHRS, CDR2 YFSETQ. This CDR3 is CASSLAGGETQYF. The CDR3 coding sequence is TGCGCCAGCAGCTTAGCGGGAGGGGAGACCCAGTACTTC.